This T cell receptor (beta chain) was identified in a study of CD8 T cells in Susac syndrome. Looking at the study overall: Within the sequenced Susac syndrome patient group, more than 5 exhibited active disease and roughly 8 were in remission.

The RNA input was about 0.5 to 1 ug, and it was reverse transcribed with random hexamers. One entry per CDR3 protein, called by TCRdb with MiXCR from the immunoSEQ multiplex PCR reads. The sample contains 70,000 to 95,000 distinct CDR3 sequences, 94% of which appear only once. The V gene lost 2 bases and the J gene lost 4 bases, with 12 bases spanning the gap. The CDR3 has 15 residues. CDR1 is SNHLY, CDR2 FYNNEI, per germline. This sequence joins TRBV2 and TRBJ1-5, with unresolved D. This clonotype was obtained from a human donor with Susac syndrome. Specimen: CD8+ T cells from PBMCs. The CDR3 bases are TGTGCCAGCAGTGAACTCGCAGGAGGAAATCAGCCCCAGCATTTT. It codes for CASSELAGGNQPQHF.